Shown below are 10 T cell receptor beta chains from a single sample sequenced in a study of PD-1 blockade in classical Hodgkin lymphoma. Exposure to brentuximab vedotin varied, and each patient had relapsed following autologous stem cell transplantation. Produced via immunoSEQ multiplex PCR; TCRdb's table is partial and in-frame only. The sample consists of around 40,000 clones, approximately 64% of them appearing once. The source material was peripheral blood mononuclear cells (PBMCs), sampled at baseline. These receptors were collected from a human donor with classical Hodgkin lymphoma.

The chain couples TRBV9 to TRBJ2-1, with 12 bases identical to TRBD2. The CDR3 sequence is 17 residues long. The germline V gene has CDR1 SGDLS and CDR2 YYNGEE. V lost 3 bases and J lost 4; bases outside the gene matches: 8. The CDR3, as DNA: TGTGCCAGCAGCGCTCCTAGCGGGGGGGCGGGTTACAATGAGCAGTTCTTC. Translating gives CASSAPSGGAGYNEQFF. Using reference TRBV9 and TRBJ2-1 for the parts outside the CDR3, the full variable domain is DSGVTQTPKHLITATGQRVTLRCSPRSGDLSVYWYQQSLDQGLQFLIQYYNGEERAKGNILERFSAQQFPDLHSELNLSSLELGDSALYFCASSAPSGGAGYNEQFFGPGTRLTVL.

This chain joins TRBV9 and TRBJ2-3, with D perhaps matching TRBD1 or TRBD2 (5 bases each). The germline V gene encodes CDR1 SGDLS and CDR2 YYNGEE. The CDR3 contains 16 residues. V was trimmed by 4 bases and J by 0 bases, leaving 15 bases between them. The CDR3 nucleotides read TGTGCCAGCAGCCCCCACGATCGGGGCAGCACAGATACGCAGTATTTT. Translation gives CASSPHDRGSTDTQYF.

This clone turned up a few times. V is TRBV28 and J is TRBJ1-1, with a possible D match to TRBD1 (5 bases). Germline V CDR1 and CDR2: MDHEN, SYDVKM. This CDR3 contains 13 residues. The V gene lost 2 bases and the J gene lost 4 bases, with 8 bases spanning the gap. CDR3 DNA sequence: TGTGCCAGCAGTTTAATGCAGGGCACTGAAGCTTTCTTT. This translates into CASSLMQGTEAFF.

The rearrangement uses TRBV5-4 and TRBJ2-5; 8 nucleotides agree with TRBD2. V lost 1 base and J lost 3; bases outside the gene matches: 14. Germline CDR1 reads SGHNT; CDR2 reads YYREEE (reference sequence). The CDR3 extends over 18 amino acids. The chain's CDR3 is CASSLYGGTRAFKETQYF. The CDR3 DNA sequence: TGTGCCAGCAGCTTGTACGGGGGGACTAGGGCCTTTAAAGAGACCCAGTACTTC.

The chain employs TRBV7-2 and TRBJ2-7, with D uncertain. The V and J ends lost 0 bases and 4 bases respectively, with 10 bases between them. The CDR3 spans 14 residues. Germline V gene sequence: CDR1 SGHTA, CDR2 FQGNSA. CDR3 coding DNA: TGTGCCAGCAGCTTAGCGCCGGCTACTTACGAGCAGTACTTC. This gives the protein CASSLAPATYEQYF.

The rearrangement links TRBV5-1 to TRBJ2-7; D call uncertain. The germline CDR1 and CDR2 sequences are SGHRS and YFSETQ. Trimming removed 0 bases at V and 5 bases at J, with 3 bases between. This CDR3 contains 11 residues. The chain's CDR3 is CASSLGDEQYF. The CDR3, as DNA: TGCGCCAGCAGCTTGGGTGACGAGCAGTACTTC.

The gene calls are TRBV7-9 and TRBJ2-2, with 9 positions matching TRBD1. CDR1 is SEHNR, CDR2 FQNEAQ, per germline (reference sequence). This CDR3 spans 15 amino acids. Trimming at V came to 4 bases and at J to 6 bases, leaving 6 bases not matched to a gene. The CDR3 coding sequence is TGTGCCAGCAGCTCAGGGACAGGGATGCCCGGGGAGCTGTTTTTT. Residues: CASSSGTGMPGELFF.

The table lists this clone with a few counts. This CDR3 is also generated by other DNA sequences in the sample. The V and J genes are TRBV13 and TRBJ2-5; the D gene is possibly TRBD2 (6 bases). V dropped 5 bases and J dropped 2 bases, with 12 bases sitting between them. This CDR3 has 14 residues. Germline CDR1 is PRHDT and CDR2 is FYEKMQ (reference sequence). DNA for the CDR3: TGTGCCAGCAGCCCGACTAGTGGTCAAGAGACCCAGTACTTC. Translated, it gives CASSPTSGQETQYF.

The chain joins TRBV5-5 to TRBJ1-1; weak D call: TRBD1 (5 bases). The CDR3 spans 13 residues. V dropped 6 bases and J dropped 0 bases, with 9 bases sitting between them. The germline gives CDR1 SGHKS, CDR2 YYEKEE (reference sequence). The CDR3 spells CASNRDLNTEAFF. The DNA for the CDR3 is TGTGCCAGCAATAGGGACCTGAACACTGAAGCTTTCTTT.

The V gene is TRBV19, the J gene TRBJ2-5; possible D gene TRBD1, 6 bases. The germline V and J ends were trimmed by 3 bases and 5 bases, with 19 bases remaining between them. In germline, CDR1 is LNHDA, CDR2 SQIVND (reference sequence). This CDR3 is 16 amino acids long. CDR3 DNA: TGTGCCAGTAGTATGGGCTGGCAGGGGATGGTGGAGACCCAGTACTTC. The encoded protein is CASSMGWQGMVETQYF. The whole variable domain, filled in from reference TRBV19 and TRBJ2-5, reads DGGITQSPKYLFRKEGQNVTLSCEQNLNHDAMYWYRQDPGQGLRLIYYSQIVNDFQKGDIAEGYSVSREKKESFPLTVTSAQKNPTAFYLCASSMGWQGMVETQYFGPGTRLLVL.